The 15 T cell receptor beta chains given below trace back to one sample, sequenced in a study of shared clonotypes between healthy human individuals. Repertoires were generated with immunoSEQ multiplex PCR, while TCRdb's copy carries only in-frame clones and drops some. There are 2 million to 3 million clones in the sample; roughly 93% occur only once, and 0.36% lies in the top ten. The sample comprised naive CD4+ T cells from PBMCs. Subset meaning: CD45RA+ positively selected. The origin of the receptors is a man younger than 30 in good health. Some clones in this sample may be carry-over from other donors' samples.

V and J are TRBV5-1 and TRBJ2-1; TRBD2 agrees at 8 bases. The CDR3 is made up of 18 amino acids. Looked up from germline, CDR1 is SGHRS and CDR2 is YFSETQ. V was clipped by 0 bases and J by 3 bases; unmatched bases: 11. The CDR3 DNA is TGCGCCAGCAGCTTGGTCGGACGGGAGGGTCCGGTCTACAATGAGCAGTTCTTC. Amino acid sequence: CASSLVGREGPVYNEQFF.

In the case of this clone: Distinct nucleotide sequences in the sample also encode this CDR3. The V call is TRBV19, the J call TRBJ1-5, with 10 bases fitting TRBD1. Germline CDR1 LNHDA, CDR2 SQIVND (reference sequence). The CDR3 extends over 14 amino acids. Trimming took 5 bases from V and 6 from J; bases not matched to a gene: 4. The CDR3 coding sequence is TGTGCCAGTAGTTCGCGGACAGGGGGTCAGCCCCAGCATTTT. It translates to CASSSRTGGQPQHF.

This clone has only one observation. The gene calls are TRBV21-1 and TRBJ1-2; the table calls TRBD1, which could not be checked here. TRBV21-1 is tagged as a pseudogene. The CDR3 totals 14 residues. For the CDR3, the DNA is TGTGCCAGCAGCCCCCGACAGGGTACCTATGGCTACACCTTC. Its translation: CASSPRQGTYGYTF.

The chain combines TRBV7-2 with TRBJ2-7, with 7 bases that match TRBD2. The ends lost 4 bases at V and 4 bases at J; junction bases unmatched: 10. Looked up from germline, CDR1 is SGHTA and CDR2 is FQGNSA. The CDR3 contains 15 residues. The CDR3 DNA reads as TGTGCCAGCAGCTCGTGGCAGGGAGCGGGATACGAGCAGTACTTC. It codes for CASSSWQGAGYEQYF.

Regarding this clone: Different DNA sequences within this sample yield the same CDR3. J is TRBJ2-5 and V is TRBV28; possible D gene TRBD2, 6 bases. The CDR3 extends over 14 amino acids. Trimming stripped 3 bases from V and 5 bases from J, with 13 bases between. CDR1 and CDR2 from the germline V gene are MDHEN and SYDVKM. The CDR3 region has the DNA TGTGCCAGCAGTTTTTGGGGACTCGGGGAGACCCAGTACTTC. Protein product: CASSFWGLGETQYF. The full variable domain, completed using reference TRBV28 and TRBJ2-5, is DVKVTQSSRYLVKRTGEKVFLECVQDMDHENMFWYRQDPGLGLRLIYFSYDVKMKEKGDIPEGYSVSREKKERFSLILESASTNQTSMYLCASSFWGLGETQYFGPGTRLLVL.

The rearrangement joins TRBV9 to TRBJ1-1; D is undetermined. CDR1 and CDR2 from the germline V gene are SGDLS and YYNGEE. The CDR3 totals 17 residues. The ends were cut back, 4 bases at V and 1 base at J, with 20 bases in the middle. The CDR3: CASSPIDRPMQNTEAFF. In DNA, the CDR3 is TGTGCCAGCAGCCCAATCGATAGGCCCATGCAGAACACTGAAGCTTTCTTT.

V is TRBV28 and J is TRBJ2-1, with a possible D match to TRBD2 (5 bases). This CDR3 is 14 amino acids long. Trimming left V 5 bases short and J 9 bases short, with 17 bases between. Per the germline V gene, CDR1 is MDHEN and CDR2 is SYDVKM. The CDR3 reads CASSPRPGVSEQFF. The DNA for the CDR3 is TGTGCCAGCAGTCCACGCCCCGGGGTGAGTGAGCAGTTCTTC.

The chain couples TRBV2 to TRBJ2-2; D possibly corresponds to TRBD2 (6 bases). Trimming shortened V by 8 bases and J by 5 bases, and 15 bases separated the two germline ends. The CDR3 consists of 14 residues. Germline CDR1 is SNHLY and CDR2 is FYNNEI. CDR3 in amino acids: CASAGNRGTGELFF. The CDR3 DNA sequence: TGTGCCAGCGCCGGGAATCGGGGGACCGGGGAGCTGTTTTTT.

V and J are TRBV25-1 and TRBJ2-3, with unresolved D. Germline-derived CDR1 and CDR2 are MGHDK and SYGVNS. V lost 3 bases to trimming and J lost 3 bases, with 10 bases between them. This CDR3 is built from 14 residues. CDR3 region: CASSDPGRTDTQYF. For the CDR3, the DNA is TGTGCCAGCAGTGACCCCGGAAGGACAGATACGCAGTATTTT.

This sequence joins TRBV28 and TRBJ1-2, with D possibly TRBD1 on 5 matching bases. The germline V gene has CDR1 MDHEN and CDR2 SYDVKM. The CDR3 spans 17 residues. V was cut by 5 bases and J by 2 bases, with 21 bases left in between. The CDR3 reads CASSPGGAVGRNYGYTF. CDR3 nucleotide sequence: TGTGCCAGCAGTCCAGGAGGGGCCGTAGGACGGAACTATGGCTACACCTTC.

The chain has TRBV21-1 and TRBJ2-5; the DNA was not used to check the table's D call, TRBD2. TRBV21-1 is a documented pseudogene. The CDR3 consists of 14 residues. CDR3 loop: CASSKGGGYETQYF. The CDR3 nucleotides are TGTGCCAGCAGCAAAGGAGGAGGGTACGAGACCCAGTACTTC.

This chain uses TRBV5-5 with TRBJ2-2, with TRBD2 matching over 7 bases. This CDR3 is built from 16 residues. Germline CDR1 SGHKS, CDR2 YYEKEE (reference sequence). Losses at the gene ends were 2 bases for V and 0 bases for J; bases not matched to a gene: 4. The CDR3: CASSLEAGPNTGELFF. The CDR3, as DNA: TGTGCCAGCAGCTTAGAAGCGGGACCGAACACCGGGGAGCTGTTTTTT.

The CDR3 bases are TGCGCCAGCAGCGAGGGTAGTGGCGGGGGATCGGATACGCAGTATTTT. Protein sequence: CASSEGSGGGSDTQYF. The rearrangement joins TRBV5-1 to TRBJ2-3; the match to TRBD2 covers 7 bases. Germline-derived CDR1 and CDR2 are SGHRS and YFSETQ. V dropped 4 bases and J dropped 6; count of bases not matched to a gene: 14. This CDR3 region has 16 residues.

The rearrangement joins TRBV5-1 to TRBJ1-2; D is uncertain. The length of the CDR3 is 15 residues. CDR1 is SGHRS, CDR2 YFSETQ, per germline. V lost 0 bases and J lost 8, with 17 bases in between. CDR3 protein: CASSLDGPDPDGYTF. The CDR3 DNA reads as TGCGCCAGCAGCTTGGATGGGCCCGACCCCGACGGCTACACCTTC.

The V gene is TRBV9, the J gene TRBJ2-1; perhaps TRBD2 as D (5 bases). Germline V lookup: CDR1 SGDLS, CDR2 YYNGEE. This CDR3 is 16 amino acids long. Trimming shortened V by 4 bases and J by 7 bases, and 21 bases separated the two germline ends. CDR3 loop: CASSPLPGLIRNEQFF. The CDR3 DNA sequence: TGTGCCAGCAGCCCACTCCCGGGATTAATAAGGAATGAGCAGTTCTTC.